These T cell receptor beta chains were read from a single sample in a study of PD-1 blockade in classical Hodgkin lymphoma. TCRdb's copy holds only in-frame clones and misses some; the assay was immunoSEQ multiplex PCR. The sample has 95,000 to 100,000 clones, roughly 90% seen once. The input for sequencing was peripheral blood mononuclear cells (PBMCs), taken before the second cycle of nivolumab. The receptors derive from a human donor with classical Hodgkin lymphoma. CDR3s include the opening cysteine and the closing phenylalanine or tryptophan.

>TRBJ2-6|TRBV4-3
CASSQELGSGANVLTF
>TRBJ2-7|TRBV29-1
CSVVDSSYEQYF
>TRBJ2-7|TRBV27
CASSLSVSSYEQYF
>TRBJ2-5|TRBV5-4
CASSPSRGTVGTQYF
>TRBJ2-2|TRBV7-9
CASRPLGGAGELFF
>TRBJ2-7|TRBV11-3
CASSSRVGTVQYF
>TRBJ2-2|TRBV6-6
CASGGRLAQAGELFF
>TRBJ2-5|TRBV18
CASRPLAGKETQYF
>TRBJ2-7|TRBV7-2
CASSLGLAGGYEQYF
>TRBJ2-7|TRBV19
CASSPGHRGPYEQYF
>TRBJ1-3|TRBV7-9
CASSFSGQGAGNTIYF
>TRBJ1-1|TRBV10-3
CAISGGRKTEAFF
>TRBJ2-7|TRBV14
CASSQAVEQYF
>TRBJ1-4|TRBV5-1
CASSLSDGTGGSTNEKLFF
>TRBJ1-2|TRBV4-3
CASSGTRGPYGYTF
>TRBJ2-2|TRBV27
CASSLSTRNTGELFF
>TRBJ2-7|TRBV14
CASKQGASYEQYF
>TRBJ1-2|TRBV25-1
CASSDSGTGDYGYTF
>TRBJ2-7|TRBV5-1
CASSWNAQGLEQYF
>TRBJ2-3|TRBV9
CASSVTSGTDTQYF
>TRBJ1-5|TRBV4-2
CASSQVDRNQPQHF
>TRBJ1-6|TRBV18
CASSPSVQGLHSPLHF
>TRBJ1-2|TRBV2
CASRPAGGQGGYTF
>TRBJ1-4|TRBV4-1
CASSHSREDRVERATNEKLFF
>TRBJ1-4|TRBV5-1
CASSLLGTGGFEKPFF
>TRBJ2-7|TRBV19
CASGGDNEPYEQYF
>TRBJ2-7|TRBV7-2
CASSSPGQDYEQYF
>TRBJ1-2|TRBV4-3
CASSQFPSEKGRYGYTF
>TRBJ2-1|TRBV7-2
CASSLGQNNEQFF
>TRBJ1-1|TRBV28
CASRGPVTNTEAFF
>TRBJ2-2|TRBV5-8
CASSLSGMELFF
>TRBJ1-3|TRBV4-3
CASSRSYANRGGNTIYF
>TRBJ1-4|TRBV28
CASTGPGYGVKLFF
>TRBJ1-2|TRBV5-1
CASSLLANYGYTF